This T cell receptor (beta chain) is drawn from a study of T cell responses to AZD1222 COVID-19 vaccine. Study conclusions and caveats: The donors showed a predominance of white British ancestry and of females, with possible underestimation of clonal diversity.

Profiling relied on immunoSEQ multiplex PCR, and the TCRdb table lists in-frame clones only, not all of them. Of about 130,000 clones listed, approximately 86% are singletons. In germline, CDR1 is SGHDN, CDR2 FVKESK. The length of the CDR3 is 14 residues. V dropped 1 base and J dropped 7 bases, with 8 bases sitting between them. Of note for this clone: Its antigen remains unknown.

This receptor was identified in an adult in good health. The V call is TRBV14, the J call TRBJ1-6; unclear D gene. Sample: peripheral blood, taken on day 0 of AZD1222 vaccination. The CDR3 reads CASSQVAVNSPLHF. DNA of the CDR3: TGTGCCAGCAGCCAAGTTGCAGTCAATTCACCCCTCCACTTT.